This T cell receptor beta chain was recovered during a study of OX40 agonist ivuxolimab in advanced cancers. The overall study: At doses from 0.01 to 10 mg/kg, patients were given intravenous ivuxolimab every 2 weeks.

Comments on this clone: Its specificity is not known.

Study-level findings and limits: More expanded clones were found, on average, in CD8+ than in CD4+ T cells. Certain nonresponders additionally had low normalized T-cell clonal expansion. At 0.1 to 3.0 mg/kg and by week 6, CD4+ and CD8+ T cells in the blood had expanded clonally.

The assay was immunoSEQ multiplex PCR, and TCRdb's table has in-frame clones only and misses some. Here the sample spans approximately 32,000 clones, more than 70% being singletons. Sequencing used CD4+ or CD8+ T cells sorted from blood, obtained in a trial of the OX40 agonist ivuxolimab. The clonotype was recovered from an adult with an advanced solid tumor such as melanoma, head and neck, liver or kidney cancer.

The CDR3: CASSRTGFTDTQYF. CDR3 sequence (DNA): TGTGCCAGCAGTCGGACGGGATTTACAGATACGCAGTATTTT. The chain uses TRBV6-4 and TRBJ2-3, with D perhaps matching TRBD2 (5 bases). Between the trimmed V and J ends, which lost 5 bases and 3 bases, there was a span of 12 bases. The CDR3 has 14 amino acids. The germline V gene encodes CDR1 MRHNA and CDR2 SNTAGT.